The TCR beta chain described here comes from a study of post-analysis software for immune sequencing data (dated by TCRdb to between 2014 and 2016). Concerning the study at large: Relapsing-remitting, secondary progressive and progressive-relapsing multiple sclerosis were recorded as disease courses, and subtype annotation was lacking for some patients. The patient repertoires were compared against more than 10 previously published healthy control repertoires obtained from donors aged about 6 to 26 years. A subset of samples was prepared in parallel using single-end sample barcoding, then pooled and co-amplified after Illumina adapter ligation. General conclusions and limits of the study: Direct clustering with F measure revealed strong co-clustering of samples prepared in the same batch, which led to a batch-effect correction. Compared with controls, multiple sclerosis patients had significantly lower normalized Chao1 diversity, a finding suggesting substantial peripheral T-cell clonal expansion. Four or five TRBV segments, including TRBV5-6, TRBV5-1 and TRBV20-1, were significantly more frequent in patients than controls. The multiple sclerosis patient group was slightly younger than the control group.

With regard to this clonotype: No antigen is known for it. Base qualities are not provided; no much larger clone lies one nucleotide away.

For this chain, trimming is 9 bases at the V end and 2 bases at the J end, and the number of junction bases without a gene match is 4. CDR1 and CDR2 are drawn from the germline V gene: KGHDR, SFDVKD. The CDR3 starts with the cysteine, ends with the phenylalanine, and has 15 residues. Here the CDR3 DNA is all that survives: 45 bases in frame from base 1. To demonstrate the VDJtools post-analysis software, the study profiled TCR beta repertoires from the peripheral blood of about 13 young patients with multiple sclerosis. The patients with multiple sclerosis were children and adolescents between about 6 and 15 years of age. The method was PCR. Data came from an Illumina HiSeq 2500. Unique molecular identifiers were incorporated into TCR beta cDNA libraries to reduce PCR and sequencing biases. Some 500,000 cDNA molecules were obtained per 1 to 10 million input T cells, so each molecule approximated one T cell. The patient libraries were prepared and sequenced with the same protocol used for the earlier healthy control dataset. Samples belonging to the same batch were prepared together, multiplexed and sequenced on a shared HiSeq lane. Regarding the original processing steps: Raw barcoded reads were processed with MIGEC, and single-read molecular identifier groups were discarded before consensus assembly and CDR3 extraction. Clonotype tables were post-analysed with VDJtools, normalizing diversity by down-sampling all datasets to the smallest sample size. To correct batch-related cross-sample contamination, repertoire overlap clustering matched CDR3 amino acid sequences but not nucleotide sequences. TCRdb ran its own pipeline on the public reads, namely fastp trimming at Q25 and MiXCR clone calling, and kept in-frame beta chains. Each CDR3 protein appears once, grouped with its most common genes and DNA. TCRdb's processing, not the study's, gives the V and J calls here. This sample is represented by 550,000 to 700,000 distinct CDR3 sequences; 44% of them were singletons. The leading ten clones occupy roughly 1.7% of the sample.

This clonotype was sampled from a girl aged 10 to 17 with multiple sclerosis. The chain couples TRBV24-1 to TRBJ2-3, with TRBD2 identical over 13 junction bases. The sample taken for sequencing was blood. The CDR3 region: CATGGLAGDTDTQYF. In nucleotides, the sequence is TGTGCCACCGGAGGACTAGCGGGAGACACAGATACGCAGTATTTT.